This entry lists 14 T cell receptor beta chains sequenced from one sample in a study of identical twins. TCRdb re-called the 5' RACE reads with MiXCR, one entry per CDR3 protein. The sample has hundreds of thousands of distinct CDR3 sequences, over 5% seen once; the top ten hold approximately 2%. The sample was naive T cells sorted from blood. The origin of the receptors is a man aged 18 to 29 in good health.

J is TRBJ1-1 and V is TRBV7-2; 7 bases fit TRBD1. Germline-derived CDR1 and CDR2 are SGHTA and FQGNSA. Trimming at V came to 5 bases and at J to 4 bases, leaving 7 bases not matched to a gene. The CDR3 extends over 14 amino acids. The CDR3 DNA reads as TGTGCCAGCAGCCCGACCCGACAGGGCACTGAAGCTTTCTTT. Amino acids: CASSPTRQGTEAFF.

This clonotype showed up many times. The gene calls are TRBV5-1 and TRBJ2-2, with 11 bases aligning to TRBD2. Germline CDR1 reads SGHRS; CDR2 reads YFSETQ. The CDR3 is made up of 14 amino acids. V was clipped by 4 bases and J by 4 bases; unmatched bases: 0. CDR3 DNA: TGCGCCAGCAGCGGGACTAGCGGCACCGGGGAGCTGTTTTTT. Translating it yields CASSGTSGTGELFF.

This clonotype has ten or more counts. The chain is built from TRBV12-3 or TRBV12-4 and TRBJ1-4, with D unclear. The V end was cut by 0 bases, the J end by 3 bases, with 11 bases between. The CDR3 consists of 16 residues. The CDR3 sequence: CASSLAHGYPNEKLFF. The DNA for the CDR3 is TGTGCCAGCAGTTTAGCGCACGGCTATCCTAATGAAAAACTGTTTTTT.

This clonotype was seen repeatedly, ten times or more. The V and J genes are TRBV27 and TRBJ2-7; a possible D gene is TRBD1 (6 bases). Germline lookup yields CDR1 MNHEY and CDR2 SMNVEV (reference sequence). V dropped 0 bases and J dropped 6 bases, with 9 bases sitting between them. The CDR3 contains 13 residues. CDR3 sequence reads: CASSLSVQGEQYV. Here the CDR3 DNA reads TGTGCCAGCAGTTTATCAGTACAGGGCGAGCAGTACGTC.

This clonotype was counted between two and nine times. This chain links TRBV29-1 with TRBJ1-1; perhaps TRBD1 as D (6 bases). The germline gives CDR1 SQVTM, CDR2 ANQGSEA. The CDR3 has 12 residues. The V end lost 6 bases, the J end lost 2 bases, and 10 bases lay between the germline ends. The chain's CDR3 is CSVFRGNTEAFF. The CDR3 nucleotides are TGCAGCGTCTTCAGGGGCAACACTGAAGCTTTCTTT.

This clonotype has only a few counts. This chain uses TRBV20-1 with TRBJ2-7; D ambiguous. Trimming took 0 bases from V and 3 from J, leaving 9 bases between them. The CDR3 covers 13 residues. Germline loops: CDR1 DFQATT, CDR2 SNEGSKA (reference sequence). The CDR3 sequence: CSAREGNGYEQYV. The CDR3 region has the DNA TGCAGTGCTAGAGAGGGGAACGGCTACGAGCAGTACGTC.

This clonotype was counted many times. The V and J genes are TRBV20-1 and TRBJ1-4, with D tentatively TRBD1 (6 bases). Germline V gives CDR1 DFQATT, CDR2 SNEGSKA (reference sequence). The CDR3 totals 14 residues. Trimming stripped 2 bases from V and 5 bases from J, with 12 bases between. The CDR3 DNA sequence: TGCAGTGCTAGATCGGGCCAGGGGAATGAAAAACTGTTTTTT. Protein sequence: CSARSGQGNEKLFF.

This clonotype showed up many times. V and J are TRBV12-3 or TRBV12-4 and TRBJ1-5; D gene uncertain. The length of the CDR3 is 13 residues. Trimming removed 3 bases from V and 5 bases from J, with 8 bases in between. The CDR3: CASSFSLYQPQHF. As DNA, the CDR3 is TGTGCCAGCAGTTTCTCCTTATATCAGCCCCAGCATTTT.

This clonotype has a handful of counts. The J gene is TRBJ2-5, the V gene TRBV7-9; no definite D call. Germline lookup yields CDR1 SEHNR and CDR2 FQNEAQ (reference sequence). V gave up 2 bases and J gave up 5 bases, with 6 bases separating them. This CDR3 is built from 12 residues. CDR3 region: CASSLTVETQYF. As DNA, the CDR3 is TGTGCCAGCAGCTTAACCGTGGAGACCCAGTACTTC.

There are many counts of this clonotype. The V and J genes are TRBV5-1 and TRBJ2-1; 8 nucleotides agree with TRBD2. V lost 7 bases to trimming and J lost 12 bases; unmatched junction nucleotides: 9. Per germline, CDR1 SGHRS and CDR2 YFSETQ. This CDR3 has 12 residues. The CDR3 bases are TGCGCCAGCGGGATACTAGCGGAGGGGCAGTTCTTC. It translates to CASGILAEGQFF. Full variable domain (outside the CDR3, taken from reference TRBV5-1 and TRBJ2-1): KAGVTQTPRYLIKTRGQQVTLSCSPISGHRSVSWYQQTPGQGLQFLFEYFSETQRNKGNFPGRFSGRQFSNSRSEMNVSTLELGDSALYLCASGILAEGQFFGPGTRLTVL.

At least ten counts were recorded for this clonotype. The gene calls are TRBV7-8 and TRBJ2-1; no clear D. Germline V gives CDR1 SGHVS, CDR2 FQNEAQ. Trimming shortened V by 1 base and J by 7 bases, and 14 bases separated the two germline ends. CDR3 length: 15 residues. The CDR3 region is CASSLVGNLANEQFF. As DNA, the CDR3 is TGTGCCAGCAGCTTAGTTGGGAACTTAGCAAATGAGCAGTTCTTC.

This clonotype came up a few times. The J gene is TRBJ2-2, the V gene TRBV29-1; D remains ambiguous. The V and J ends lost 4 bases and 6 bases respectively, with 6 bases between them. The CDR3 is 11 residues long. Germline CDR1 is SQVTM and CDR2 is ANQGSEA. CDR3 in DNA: TGCAGCGTTGTCTTGGCCGGGGAGCTGTTTTTT. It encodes CSVVLAGELFF.

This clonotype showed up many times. The CDR3 spells CASSSRQEAFF. The CDR3 nucleotides read TGTGCCAGCAGTTCCCGACAGGAAGCTTTCTTT. The chain uses TRBV12-3 or TRBV12-4 and TRBJ1-1, with D possibly being TRBD1 (5 bases). This CDR3 has 11 residues. V was shortened by 4 bases and J by 8 bases, with 8 bases between the two germline ends.

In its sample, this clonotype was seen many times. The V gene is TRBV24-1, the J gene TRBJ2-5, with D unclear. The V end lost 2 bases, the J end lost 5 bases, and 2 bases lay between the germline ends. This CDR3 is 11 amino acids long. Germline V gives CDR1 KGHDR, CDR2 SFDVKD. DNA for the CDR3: TGTGCCACCAGTGATTGGGAGACCCAGTACTTC. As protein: CATSDWETQYF.